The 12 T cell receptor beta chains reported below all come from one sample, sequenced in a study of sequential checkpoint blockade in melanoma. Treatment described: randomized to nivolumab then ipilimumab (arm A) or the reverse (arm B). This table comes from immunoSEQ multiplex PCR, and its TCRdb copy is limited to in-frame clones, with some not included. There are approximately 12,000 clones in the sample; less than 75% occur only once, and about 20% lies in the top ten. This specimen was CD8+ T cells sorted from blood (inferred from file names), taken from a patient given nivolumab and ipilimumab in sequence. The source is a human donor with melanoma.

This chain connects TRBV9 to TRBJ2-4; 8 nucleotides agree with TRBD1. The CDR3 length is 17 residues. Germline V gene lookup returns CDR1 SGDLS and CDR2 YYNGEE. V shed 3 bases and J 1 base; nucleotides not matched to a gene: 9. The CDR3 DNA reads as TGTGCCAGCAGCGCGACATCAGGGGGCGAGGCCAAAAACATTCAGTACTTC. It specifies CASSATSGGEAKNIQYF. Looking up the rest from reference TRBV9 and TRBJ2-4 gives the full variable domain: DSGVTQTPKHLITATGQRVTLRCSPRSGDLSVYWYQQSLDQGLQFLIQYYNGEERAKGNILERFSAQQFPDLHSELNLSSLELGDSALYFCASSATSGGEAKNIQYFGAGTRLSVL.

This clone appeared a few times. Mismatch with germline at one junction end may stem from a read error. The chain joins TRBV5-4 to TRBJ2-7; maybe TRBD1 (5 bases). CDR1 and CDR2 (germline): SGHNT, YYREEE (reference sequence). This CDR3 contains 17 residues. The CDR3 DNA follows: TGTGCCAGAAGCTTGGTAAGGGGCAGGGTTGGCTCCTACGAGCAGTACTTC. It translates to CARSLVRGRVGSYEQYF.

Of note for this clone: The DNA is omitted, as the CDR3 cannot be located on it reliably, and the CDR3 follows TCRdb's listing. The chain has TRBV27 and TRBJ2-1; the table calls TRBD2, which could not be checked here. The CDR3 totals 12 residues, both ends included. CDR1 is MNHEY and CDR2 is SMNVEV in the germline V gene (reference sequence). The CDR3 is CASSFGSGSRFF.

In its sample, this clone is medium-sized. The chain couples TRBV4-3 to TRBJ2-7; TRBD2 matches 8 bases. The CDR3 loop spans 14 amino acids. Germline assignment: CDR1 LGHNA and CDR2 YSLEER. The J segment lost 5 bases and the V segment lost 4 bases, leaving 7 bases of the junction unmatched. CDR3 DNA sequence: TGCGCCAGCAGCCCACTCAAAGCGGGGGACGAGCAGTACTTC. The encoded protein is CASSPLKAGDEQYF.

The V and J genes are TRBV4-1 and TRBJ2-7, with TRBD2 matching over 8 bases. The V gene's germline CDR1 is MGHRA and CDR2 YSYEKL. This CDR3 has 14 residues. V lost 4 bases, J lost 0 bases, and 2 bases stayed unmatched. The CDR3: CASSPREGSYEQYF. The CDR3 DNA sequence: TGCGCCAGCAGCCCCCGGGAGGGCTCCTACGAGCAGTACTTC.

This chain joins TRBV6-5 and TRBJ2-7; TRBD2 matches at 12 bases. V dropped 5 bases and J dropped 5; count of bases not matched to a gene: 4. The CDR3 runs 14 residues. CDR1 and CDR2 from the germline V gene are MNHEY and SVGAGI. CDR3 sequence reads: CASSPLAGGHEQYF. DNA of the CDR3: TGTGCCAGCAGTCCACTAGCGGGGGGCCACGAGCAGTACTTC.

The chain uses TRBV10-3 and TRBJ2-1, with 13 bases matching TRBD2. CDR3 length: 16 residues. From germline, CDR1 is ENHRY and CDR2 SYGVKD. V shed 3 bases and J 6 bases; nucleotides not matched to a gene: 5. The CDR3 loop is CAISDPGTSGVNEQFF. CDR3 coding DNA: TGTGCCATCAGTGATCCCGGGACTAGCGGGGTCAATGAGCAGTTCTTC.

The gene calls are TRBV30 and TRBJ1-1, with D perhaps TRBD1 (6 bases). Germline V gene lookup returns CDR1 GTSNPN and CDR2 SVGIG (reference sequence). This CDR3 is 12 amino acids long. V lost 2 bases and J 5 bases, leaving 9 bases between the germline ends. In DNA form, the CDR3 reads TGTGCCTGGAGTCAGGGGTCGACTGAAGCTTTCTTT. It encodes CAWSQGSTEAFF.

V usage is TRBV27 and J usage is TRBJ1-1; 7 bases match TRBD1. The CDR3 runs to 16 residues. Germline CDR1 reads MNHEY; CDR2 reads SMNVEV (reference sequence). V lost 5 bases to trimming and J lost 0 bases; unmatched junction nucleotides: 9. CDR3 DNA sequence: TGTGCCAGCAGTCTTCGGTATGACAGGGTGAACACTGAAGCTTTCTTT. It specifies CASSLRYDRVNTEAFF.

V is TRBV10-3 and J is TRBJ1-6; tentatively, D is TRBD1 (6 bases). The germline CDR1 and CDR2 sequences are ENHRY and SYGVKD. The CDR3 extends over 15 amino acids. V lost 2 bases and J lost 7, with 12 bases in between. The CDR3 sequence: CAISEGNQGNSPLHF. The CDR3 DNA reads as TGTGCCATCAGTGAGGGGAACCAGGGGAATTCACCCCTCCACTTT.

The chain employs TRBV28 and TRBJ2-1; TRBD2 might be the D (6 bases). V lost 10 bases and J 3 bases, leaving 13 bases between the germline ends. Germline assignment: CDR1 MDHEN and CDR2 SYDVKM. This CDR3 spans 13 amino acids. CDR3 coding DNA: TGTGCCACCTCCGGGGGAGACTACAATGAGCAGTTCTTC. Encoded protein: CATSGGDYNEQFF.

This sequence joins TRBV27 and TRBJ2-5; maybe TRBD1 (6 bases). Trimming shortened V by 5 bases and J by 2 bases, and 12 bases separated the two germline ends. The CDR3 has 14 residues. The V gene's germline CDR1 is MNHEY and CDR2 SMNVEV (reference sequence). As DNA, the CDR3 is TGTGCCAGCAGTCCTCTGGACAGACAAGAGACCCAGTACTTC. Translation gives CASSPLDRQETQYF.